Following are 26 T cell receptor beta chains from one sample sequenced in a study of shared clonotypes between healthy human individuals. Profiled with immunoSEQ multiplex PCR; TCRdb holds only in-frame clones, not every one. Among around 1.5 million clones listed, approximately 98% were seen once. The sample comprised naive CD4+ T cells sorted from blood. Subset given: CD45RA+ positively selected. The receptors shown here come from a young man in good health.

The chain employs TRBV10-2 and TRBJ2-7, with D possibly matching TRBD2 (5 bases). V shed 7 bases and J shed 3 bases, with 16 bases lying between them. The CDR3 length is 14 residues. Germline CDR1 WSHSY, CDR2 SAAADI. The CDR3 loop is CASTPAAGIYEQYF. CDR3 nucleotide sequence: TGCGCCAGCACCCCCGCTGCGGGTATCTACGAGCAGTACTTC.

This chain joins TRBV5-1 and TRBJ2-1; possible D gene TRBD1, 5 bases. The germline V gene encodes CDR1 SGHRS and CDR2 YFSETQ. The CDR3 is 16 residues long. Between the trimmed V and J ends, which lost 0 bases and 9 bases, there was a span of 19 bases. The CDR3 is CASSLEGATKVSEQFF. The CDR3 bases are TGCGCCAGCAGCTTGGAAGGGGCCACTAAGGTTAGTGAGCAGTTCTTC.

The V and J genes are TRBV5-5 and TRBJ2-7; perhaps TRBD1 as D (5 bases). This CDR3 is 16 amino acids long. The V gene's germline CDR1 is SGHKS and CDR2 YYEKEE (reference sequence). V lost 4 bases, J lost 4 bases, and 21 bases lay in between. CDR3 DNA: TGTGCCAGCAGCATACGACAGACCCCTTCAAGGTACGAGCAGTACTTC. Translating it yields CASSIRQTPSRYEQYF.

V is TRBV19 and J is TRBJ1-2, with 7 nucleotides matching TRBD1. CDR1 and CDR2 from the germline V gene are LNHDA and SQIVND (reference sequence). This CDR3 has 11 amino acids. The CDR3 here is CATRQGEGYTF. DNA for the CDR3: TGTGCGACCCGACAGGGTGAGGGCTACACCTTC.

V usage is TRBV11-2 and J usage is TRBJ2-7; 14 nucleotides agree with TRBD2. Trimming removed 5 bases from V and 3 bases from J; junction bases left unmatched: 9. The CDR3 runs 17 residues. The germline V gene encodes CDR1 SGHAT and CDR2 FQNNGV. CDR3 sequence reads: CASSLGTSGGIIYEQYF. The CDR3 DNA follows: TGTGCCAGCAGCCTGGGGACTAGCGGGGGCATTATCTACGAGCAGTACTTC.

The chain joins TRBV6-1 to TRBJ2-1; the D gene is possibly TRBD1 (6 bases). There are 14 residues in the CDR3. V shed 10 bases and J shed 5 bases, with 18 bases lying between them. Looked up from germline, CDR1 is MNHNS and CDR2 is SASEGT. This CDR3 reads CATSWGPLDNEQFF. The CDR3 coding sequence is TGTGCCACATCTTGGGGGCCCCTCGACAATGAGCAGTTCTTC.

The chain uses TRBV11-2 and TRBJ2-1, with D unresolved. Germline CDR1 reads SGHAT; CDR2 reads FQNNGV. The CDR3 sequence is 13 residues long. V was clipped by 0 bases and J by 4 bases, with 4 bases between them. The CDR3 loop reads CASSLEDYNEQFF. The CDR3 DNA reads TGTGCCAGCAGCTTAGAGGATTACAATGAGCAGTTCTTC.

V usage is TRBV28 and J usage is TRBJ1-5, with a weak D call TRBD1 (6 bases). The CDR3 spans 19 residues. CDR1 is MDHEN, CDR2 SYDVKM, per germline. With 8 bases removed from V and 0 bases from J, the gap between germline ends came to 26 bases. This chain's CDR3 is CASAPISTSGTISNQPQHF. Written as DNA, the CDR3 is TGTGCCAGCGCACCTATATCTACTTCCGGGACAATTAGCAATCAGCCCCAGCATTTT.

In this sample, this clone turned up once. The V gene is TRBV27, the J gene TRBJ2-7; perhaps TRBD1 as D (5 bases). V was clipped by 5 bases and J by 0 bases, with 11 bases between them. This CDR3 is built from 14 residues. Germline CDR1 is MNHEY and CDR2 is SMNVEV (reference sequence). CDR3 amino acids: CASSPYRSSYEQYF. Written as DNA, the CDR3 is TGTGCCAGCAGTCCATACAGGAGCTCCTACGAGCAGTACTTC.

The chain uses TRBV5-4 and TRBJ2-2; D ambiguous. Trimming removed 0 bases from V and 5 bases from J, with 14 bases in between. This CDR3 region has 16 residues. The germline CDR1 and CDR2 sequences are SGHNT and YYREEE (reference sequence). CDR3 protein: CASSLGGTRGTGELFF. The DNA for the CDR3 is TGTGCCAGCAGCTTGGGGGGAACCAGAGGAACCGGGGAGCTGTTTTTT.

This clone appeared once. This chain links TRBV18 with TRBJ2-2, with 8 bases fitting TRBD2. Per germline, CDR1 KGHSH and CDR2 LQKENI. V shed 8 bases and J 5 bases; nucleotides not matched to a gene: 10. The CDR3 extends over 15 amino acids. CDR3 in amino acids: CASGKTGLVTGELFF. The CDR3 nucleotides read TGTGCCAGCGGGAAAACGGGACTAGTTACCGGGGAGCTGTTTTTT. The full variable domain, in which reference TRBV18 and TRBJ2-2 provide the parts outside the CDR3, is NAGVMQNPRHLVRRRGQEARLRCSPMKGHSHVYWYRQLPEEGLKFMVYLQKENIIDESGMPKERFSAEFPKEGPSILRIQQVVRGDSAAYFCASGKTGLVTGELFFGEGSRLTVL.

CDR3 in amino acids: CATPPRAGGLDEQFF. As DNA, the CDR3 is TGTGCCACCCCCCCACGGGCAGGGGGCTTAGATGAGCAGTTCTTC. The genes are TRBV2 and TRBJ2-1; 8 positions agree with TRBD1. Germline assignment: CDR1 SNHLY and CDR2 FYNNEI. The CDR3 is 15 residues long. J gave up 8 bases and V 10 bases, and 16 bases lay outside the gene matches. Full variable domain (outside the CDR3, taken from reference TRBV2 and TRBJ2-1): EPEVTQTPSHQVTQMGQEVILRCVPISNHLYFYWYRQILGQKVEFLVSFYNNEISEKSEIFDDQFSVERPDGSNFTLKIRSTKLEDSAMYFCATPPRAGGLDEQFFGPGTRLTVL.

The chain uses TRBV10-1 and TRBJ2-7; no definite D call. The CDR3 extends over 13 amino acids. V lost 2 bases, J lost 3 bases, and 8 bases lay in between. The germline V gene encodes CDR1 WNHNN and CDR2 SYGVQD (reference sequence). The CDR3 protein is CASSEGRNYEQYF. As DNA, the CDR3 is TGCGCCAGCAGTGAGGGACGCAACTACGAGCAGTACTTC.

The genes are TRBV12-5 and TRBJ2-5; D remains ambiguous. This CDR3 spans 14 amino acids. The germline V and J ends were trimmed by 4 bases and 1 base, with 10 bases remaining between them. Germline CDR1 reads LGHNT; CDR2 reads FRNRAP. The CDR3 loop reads CASGSNLIQETQYF. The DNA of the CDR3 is TGTGCTAGTGGTTCGAATCTTATCCAAGAGACCCAGTACTTC.

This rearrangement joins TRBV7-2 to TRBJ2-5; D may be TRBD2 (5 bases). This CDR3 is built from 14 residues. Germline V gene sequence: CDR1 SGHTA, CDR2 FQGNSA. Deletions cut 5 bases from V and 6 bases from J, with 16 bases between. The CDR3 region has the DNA TGTGCCAGCAGCCACCCGGGAATAAGAAAGACCCAGTACTTC. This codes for CASSHPGIRKTQYF.

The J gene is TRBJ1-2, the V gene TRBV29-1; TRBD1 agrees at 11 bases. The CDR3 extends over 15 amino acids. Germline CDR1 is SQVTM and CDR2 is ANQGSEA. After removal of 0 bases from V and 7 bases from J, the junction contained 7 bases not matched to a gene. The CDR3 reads CSVEDPTGTGGGYTF. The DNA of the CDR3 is TGCAGCGTTGAAGATCCTACCGGGACAGGGGGTGGCTACACCTTC.

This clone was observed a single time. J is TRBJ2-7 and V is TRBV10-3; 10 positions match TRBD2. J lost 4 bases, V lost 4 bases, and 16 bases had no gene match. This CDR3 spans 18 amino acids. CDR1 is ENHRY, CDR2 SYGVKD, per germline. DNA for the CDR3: TGTGCCATCAGTGTCGACTCACCGGGACTAGCGAGAAGATACGAGCAGTACTTC. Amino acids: CAISVDSPGLARRYEQYF.

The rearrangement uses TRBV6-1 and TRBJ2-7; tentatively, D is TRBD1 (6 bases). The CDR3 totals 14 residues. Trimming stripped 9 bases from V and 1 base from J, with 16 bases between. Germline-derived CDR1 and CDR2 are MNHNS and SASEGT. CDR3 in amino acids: CASEGEMGSYEQYF. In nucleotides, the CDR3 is TGTGCCAGTGAGGGGGAAATGGGATCCTACGAGCAGTACTTC.

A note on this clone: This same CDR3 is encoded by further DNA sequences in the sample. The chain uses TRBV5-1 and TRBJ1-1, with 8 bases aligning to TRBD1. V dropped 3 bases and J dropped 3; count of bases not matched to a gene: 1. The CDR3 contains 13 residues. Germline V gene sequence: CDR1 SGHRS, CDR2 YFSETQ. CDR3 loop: CASSSQGDTEAFF. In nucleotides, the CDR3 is TGCGCCAGCAGCTCACAGGGGGACACTGAAGCTTTCTTT.

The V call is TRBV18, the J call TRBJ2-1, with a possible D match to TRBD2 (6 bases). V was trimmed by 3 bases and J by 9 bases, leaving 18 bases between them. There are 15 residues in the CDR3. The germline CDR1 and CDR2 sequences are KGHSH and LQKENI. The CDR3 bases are TGTGCCAGCTCACCCCTGGCAACTAGCCCGGGTGAGCAGTTCTTC. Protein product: CASSPLATSPGEQFF. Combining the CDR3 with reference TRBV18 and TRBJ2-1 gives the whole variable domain NAGVMQNPRHLVRRRGQEARLRCSPMKGHSHVYWYRQLPEEGLKFMVYLQKENIIDESGMPKERFSAEFPKEGPSILRIQQVVRGDSAAYFCASSPLATSPGEQFFGPGTRLTVL.

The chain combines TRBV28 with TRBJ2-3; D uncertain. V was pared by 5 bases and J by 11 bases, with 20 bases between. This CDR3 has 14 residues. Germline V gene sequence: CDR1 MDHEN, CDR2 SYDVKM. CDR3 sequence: CASSTLIVRAEQYF. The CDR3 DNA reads TGTGCCAGCAGTACACTTATTGTACGGGCTGAGCAGTATTTT.

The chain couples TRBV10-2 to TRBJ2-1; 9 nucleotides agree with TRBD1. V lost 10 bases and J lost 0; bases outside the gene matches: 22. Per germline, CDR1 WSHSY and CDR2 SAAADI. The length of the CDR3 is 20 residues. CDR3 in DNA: TGCGCCACCATAACAACTAAACAGGGGGCGCACCGGAGCTCCTACAATGAGCAGTTCTTC. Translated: CATITTKQGAHRSSYNEQFF.

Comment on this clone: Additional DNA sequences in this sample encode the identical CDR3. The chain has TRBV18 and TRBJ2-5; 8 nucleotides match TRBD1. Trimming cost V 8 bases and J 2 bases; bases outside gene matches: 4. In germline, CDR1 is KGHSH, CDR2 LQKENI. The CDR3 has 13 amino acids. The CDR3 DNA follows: TGTGCCAGCGCCCGGGACAGGCAAGAGACCCAGTACTTC. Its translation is CASARDRQETQYF.

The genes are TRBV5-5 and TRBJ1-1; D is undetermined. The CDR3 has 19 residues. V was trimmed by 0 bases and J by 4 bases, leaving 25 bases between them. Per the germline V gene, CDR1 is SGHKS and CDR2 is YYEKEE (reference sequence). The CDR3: CASSLDYFQAEGLSTEAFF. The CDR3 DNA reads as TGTGCCAGCAGCTTGGATTATTTTCAAGCCGAAGGCTTGAGCACTGAAGCTTTCTTT. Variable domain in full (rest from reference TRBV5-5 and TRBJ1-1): DAGVTQSPTHLIKTRGQQVTLRCSPISGHKSVSWYQQVLGQGPQFIFQYYEKEERGRGNFPDRFSARQFPNYSSELNVNALLLGDSALYLCASSLDYFQAEGLSTEAFFGQGTRLTVV.

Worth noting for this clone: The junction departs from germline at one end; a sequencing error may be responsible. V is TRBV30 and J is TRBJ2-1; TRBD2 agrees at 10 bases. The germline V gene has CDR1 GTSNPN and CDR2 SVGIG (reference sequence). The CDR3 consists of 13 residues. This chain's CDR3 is CAWSPRGLASAIF. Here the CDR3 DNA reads TGTGCCTGGAGTCCAAGGGGACTAGCGTCCGCGATCTTC.

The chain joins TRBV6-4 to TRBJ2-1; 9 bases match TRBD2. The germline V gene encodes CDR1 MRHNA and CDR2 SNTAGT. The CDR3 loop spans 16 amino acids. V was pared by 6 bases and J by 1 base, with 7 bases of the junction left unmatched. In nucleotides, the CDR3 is TGTGCCAGCAGAACCTCAGCGGGAGGTTCCTACAATGAGCAGTTCTTC. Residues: CASRTSAGGSYNEQFF.